This paragraph reports one T cell receptor beta chain. Multiple sclerosis controls were treatment-naive patients with stable or active relapsing-remitting disease. It was with random hexamers that 0.5 to 1 ug RNA was reverse transcribed. A multiplex approach, immunoSEQ multiplex PCR, amplified TCR beta CDR3 across 54 Vbeta and 13 Jbeta. TCRdb re-called the immunoSEQ multiplex PCR reads with MiXCR, one entry per CDR3 protein. The table includes fewer than 350,000 distinct CDR3 sequences, almost 85% detected once. These data come from a study of CD8 T cells in Susac syndrome. The CDR3 is 15 residues long. V lost 0 bases and J lost 1, with 9 bases in between.

The rearrangement joins TRBV12-3 or TRBV12-4 to TRBJ1-2; D is ambiguous. The sequenced sample was CD8+ T cells from PBMCs. This receptor was identified in a human donor with multiple sclerosis. The CDR3 nucleotides read TGTGCCAGCAGTTTAGCGCTTATGGTTAACTATGGCTACACCTTC. The encoded protein is CASSLALMVNYGYTF.